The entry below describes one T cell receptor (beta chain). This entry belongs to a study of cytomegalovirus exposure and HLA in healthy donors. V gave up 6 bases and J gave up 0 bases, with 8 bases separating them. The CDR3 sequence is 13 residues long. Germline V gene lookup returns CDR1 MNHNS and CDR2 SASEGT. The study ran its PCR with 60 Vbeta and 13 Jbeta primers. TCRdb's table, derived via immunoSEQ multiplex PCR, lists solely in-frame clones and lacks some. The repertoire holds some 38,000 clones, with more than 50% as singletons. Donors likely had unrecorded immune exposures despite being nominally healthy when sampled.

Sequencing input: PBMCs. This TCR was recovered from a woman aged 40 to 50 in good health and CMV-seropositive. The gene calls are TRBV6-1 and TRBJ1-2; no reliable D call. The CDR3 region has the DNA TGTGCCAGCAGATCCCCTACTAACTATGGCTACACCTTC. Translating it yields CASRSPTNYGYTF.